Here is one T cell receptor beta chain with its context. Antigen: not known. PCR used 60 Vbeta primers and 13 Jbeta primers. Profiled with immunoSEQ multiplex PCR; TCRdb holds only in-frame clones, not every one. The profile covers fewer than 45,000 clones, with 68% appearing a single time and around 3.9% taken by the ten largest. These data belong to a study of cytomegalovirus exposure and HLA in healthy donors. Study results and caveats: Within the data, a cluster of highly shared sequence variants was likely a sequencing artifact. Most TCR sequences were rare, but some public TCRs occurred in many donors.

The sequence was obtained from a man aged 40-55 years in good health and CMV-seronegative. The sequenced sample was PBMCs.

CDR3: CASSSPLAGNQETQYF. CDR3 nucleotide sequence: TGTGCCAGCAGCTCCCCACTAGCGGGGAATCAAGAGACCCAGTACTTC. The chain uses TRBV7-9 and TRBJ2-5, with 10 bases that match TRBD2. V was clipped by 4 bases and J by 2 bases; unmatched bases: 7. There are 16 residues in the CDR3. The germline gives CDR1 SEHNR, CDR2 FQNEAQ (reference sequence).